What follows describes a single T cell receptor beta chain. Germline loops: CDR1 MGHRA, CDR2 YSYEKL. The CDR3 is made up of 13 amino acids. With 4 bases clipped from V and 6 bases from J, the junction kept 5 bases outside the gene matches. This sample is part of a study of blood T cells in healthy people across ages. Alongside a J-beta primer mix, a sample-barcoded 5' primer served in a second PCR lasting roughly 7 to 12 cycles. MiXCR was run by TCRdb on the 5' RACE reads, yielding one entry per CDR3 protein. The sample yields roughly 800,000 distinct CDR3 sequences, around a quarter seen once. These sequences were also reported in another study, on T cells of mothers and their children.

The receptor comes from a boy aged 5-17 years in good health. Sequencing was carried out using blood. The V call is TRBV4-1, the J call TRBJ1-2, with 7 bases that match TRBD1. CDR3 in DNA: TGCGCCAGCAGCCGAAGACAGGGTGATGGCTACACCTTC. Its translation is CASSRRQGDGYTF.